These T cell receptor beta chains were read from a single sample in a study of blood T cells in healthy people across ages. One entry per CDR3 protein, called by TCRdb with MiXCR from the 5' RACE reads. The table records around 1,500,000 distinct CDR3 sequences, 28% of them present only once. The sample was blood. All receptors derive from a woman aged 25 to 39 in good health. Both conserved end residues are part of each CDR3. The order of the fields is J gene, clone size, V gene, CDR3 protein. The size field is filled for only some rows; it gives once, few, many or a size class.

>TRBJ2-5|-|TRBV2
CASRAGHSYNEQYF
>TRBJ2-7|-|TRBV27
CASGIPEQYF
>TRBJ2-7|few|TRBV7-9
CASSLGDPYERYF
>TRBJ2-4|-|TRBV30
CAWSLLRAKNIQYF
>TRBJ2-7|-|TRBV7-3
CASSTDRGSNEQYF
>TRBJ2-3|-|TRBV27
CASRTAGGYTDTQYF
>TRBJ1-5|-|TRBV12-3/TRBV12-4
CASSFNWGGNQPQHF
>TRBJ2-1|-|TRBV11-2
CASSTSGQGRNEQFF
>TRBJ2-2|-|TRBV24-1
CATSDPGVIPGELFF
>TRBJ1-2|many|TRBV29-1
CSVVLNEAYGYTF
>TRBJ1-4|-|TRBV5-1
CASSPAAWGEKLFF
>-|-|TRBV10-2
CASSEVKRNTTYEQYF
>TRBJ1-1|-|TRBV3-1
CASSQESQGMAEAFF
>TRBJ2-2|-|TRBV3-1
CASSPPGGRELFF
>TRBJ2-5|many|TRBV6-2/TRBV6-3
CASSYTRRETQYF
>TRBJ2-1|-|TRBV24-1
CATSPLVSYNEQFF
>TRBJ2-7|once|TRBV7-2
CASSFPLQGEDSYEQYF
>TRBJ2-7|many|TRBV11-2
CASGPTSGGSTQYF
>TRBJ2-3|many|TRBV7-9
CASTSASGTDTQYF
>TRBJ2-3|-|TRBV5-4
CASTWRSTDTQYF
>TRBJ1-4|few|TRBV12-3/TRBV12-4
CASRLGQGRNGKLFF
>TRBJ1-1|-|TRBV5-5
CASSLQGRRVNTEAFF
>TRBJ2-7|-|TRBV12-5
CASGLVFSRVGPEQYF
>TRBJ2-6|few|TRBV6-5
CASSYSFAPYTVGANVLTF
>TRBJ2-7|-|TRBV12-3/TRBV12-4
CASSSWDSRRYF
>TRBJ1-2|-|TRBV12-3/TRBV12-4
CASSQLRAEGYTF
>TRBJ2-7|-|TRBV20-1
CSARGTGVEQYF
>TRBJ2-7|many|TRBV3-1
CASSPNGGKNEQYF
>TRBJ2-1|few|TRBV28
CASMAWNNEQFF
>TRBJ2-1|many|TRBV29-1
CSVDGLRDRANEQFF
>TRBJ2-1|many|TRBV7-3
CASSYGGDNEQFF
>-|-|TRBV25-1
CASSGGAGDDYEQYF
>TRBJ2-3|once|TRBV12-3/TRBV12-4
CASKESGAGSKQYF
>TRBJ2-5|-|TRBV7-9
CASSLPGPRGTQYF
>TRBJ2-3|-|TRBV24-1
CATSDSTGSIDTQYF
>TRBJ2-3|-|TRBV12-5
CASLTSGTDTQYF